The clone carrying this T cell receptor (beta chain) appeared a single time. CDR1 and CDR2 (germline): MDHEN, SYDVKM. The CDR3 has 16 residues. V lost 5 bases, J lost 2 bases, and 19 bases lay in between. The data originate from a study of cytomegalovirus exposure and HLA in healthy donors. Vbeta (60) and Jbeta (13) primers were used in the PCR. The data were produced by immunoSEQ multiplex PCR, yet TCRdb's version contains in-frame clones alone and is incomplete. The table shows some 200,000 clones, with 82% occurring only once. The sequence was obtained from a woman aged 18-29 years in good health and CMV-seronegative. V usage is TRBV28 and J usage is TRBJ2-7, with D hard to call. Sequencing used PBMCs. CDR3 DNA sequence: TGTGCCAGCAGTGCGACTGGGTCCATGGCAGCCTACGAGCAGTACTTC. It encodes CASSATGSMAAYEQYF.